The table lists the clone carrying this T cell receptor beta chain with many counts. Its antigen remains unknown. This entry comes from a study of T-cell memory formation after mild COVID-19. Whole-study findings and limits: A second wave expanding day 15 to 37 was CD4+-biased; contracting clones were balanced. CM and EM subsets held most contracting CD4+ clones; EMRA held CD8+ ones. The appearance of some responding clones in pre-infection memory suggested that cross-reactive memory joined.

A single record per CDR3 protein comes from TCRdb applying MiXCR to the 5' RACE reads. Of some 490,000 distinct CDR3 sequences listed, roughly 18% are singletons. Trimming stripped 4 bases from V and 7 bases from J, with 15 bases between. This CDR3 comprises 14 residues. Germline V gives CDR1 SGHDT, CDR2 YYEEEE. The V gene is TRBV5-6, the J gene TRBJ2-1; D gene ambiguous. Specimen: PBMCs or a T cell subset sorted from them (not recorded which). The TCR was taken from an adult woman who had mild COVID-19 (a few samples of this study predate the infection). Cell type and time point are not known. The CDR3 bases are TGTGCCAGCAGCGTTACGTTAATAGTTAATGAGCAGTTCTTC. Its protein product is CASSVTLIVNEQFF.